This T cell receptor (beta chain) appears in the sequencing data of a study of OX40 agonist ivuxolimab in advanced cancers. Study observations and caveats: What antigens the expanded peripheral T cells recognized was never established.

The CDR3 sequence is 12 residues long. V was clipped by 4 bases and J by 11 bases, with 12 bases between them. Germline CDR1 LNHNV, CDR2 YYDKDF (reference sequence). Using immunoSEQ multiplex PCR, the repertoire was profiled, and TCRdb retains in-frame clones only, with some absent. The table records tens of thousands of clones, about 88% of them present only once. This clone showed up just once. Its antigen remains unknown. The J gene is TRBJ1-5, the V gene TRBV15; unclear D gene. The clonotype comes from an adult with an advanced solid tumor such as melanoma, head and neck, liver or kidney cancer. Sample: CD4+ or CD8+ T cells sorted from blood, taken in a trial of the OX40 agonist ivuxolimab. DNA for the CDR3: TGTGCCACCAGCATTCTGGAGGGAGCCCAGCATTTT. This gives the protein CATSILEGAQHF.